This TCR beta chain was sequenced in a study of cytomegalovirus exposure and HLA in healthy donors (dated by TCRdb to 2015 to 2018). The study in broad terms: An earlier analysis of fewer than 750 of the donors reported 276 Gb of sequence data and 117 million unique TCR beta sequences obtained from roughly 180 million T cells. About 320 gigabases of sequencing data and tens of millions of unique TCR sequences were included in an early release covering about 700 HLA-typed donors. Of the 300 to 450 genotyped donors, 65% to 90% were placed in the genetic ancestry cluster associated with self-reported Caucasian donors. The aim of the study was to test whether cataloging public T cell receptors could identify signatures of past pathogen exposure. The T cell repertoires of some 700 subjects were profiled by immunosequencing and related to cytomegalovirus serostatus. In addition to the first cohort of 666 subjects, a separate validation cohort of some 120 different subjects was used. The study combined high-throughput TCR immunosequencing, statistical association of individual TCRs with disease status, and machine learning to predict cytomegalovirus infection status. In a later analysis, previously published TCR beta repertoires from about 670 donors were re-analyzed and high-resolution HLA genotyping was added so that TCR occurrence patterns could be studied. In the later analysis, no new phenotypic data were used to find candidate immune exposures; instead, reliance was placed on TCR beta sequences and their occurrence across donors. To decide whether each TCR beta V gene segment behaved as functional or pseudogenic, an earlier analysis of some 570 of the donors relied on high-throughput TCR beta sequencing. Donor age, sex, ethnicity and CMV serostatus were compiled alongside the repertoire data. A later genetic analysis took genome-wide SNP genotypes for about 65% of the 666 donors and used that subset as a discovery cohort. Every repertoire in the discovery cohort had been generated on one and the same sequencing platform. Class I and class II HLA loci were covered by the typing at four-digit resolution. The number of typed donors differed by locus: about 629-630 for A, B, C, DRB1 and DQB1; about 520 for DQA1; some 610 for DPA1; and about 470 for DPB1. Four or five DR-DQ haplotypes were treated as single units for association and clustering because of strong linkage in the cohort. Among a few hundred genotyped donors of the cohort, an average of roughly 240,000 unique TCR beta nucleotide sequences were sequenced per donor, around 20% of them non-productive. What the work shows at the level of the full study, not this receptor alone: HLA typing was unavailable for some donors at each locus, so association tests used only the typed subset. Broadly in line with IMGT annotations, most TCR beta V segments showed up in productive rearrangements about 87% or about 30% of the time in an earlier analysis of roughly 590 of the donors. Compared with equally common non-associated chains, HLA-associated TCR beta chains in a later analysis were more clonally expanded and had lower generation probabilities. Around 16 rarely observed V segments, including chromosome 9 orphons, were excluded from the earlier analysis of some 590 of the donors because counts were too low. A later analysis reported that several top co-occurrence clusters appeared linked to parvovirus B19, influenza, CMV and Epstein-Barr virus. A further reported finding was that TCR beta sequences accurately predicted the HLA-A and HLA-B alleles for most subjects in the first cohort. Linkage disequilibrium might explain the correlated functional status among segregating V segments, but an unknown experimental factor could not be excluded. The presence/absence analyses assumed that sequencing depth was roughly uniform across donors, and that assumption may not be true. A total of fewer than 200 TCR beta chains were listed by the study as associated with cytomegalovirus. V-gene and J-gene trimming of TCR beta chains was associated with a missense DCLRE1C variant in a later genetic analysis, and the association was replicated in an independent cohort. Most CMV-associated TCR beta chains appeared to be HLA-restricted in a later analysis, and the HLA associations seemed to be driven largely by CMV exposure. In both the original and validation cohorts, the classifier was reported to diagnose cytomegalovirus status with high specificity and sensitivity. In a later analysis, the rate of TCR association differed among HLA loci, with DRB1 alleles having the most associated TCRs and HLA-C alleles having the fewest. The sequencing pipeline was judged likely to have produced a cluster of highly shared sequence variants as a technical artifact. Three of the identified cytomegalovirus-associated TCR beta chains were confirmed in vitro to be specific for cytomegalovirus antigens. Assigning TCR associations to individual alleles was difficult when HLA alleles, especially DR and DQ, strongly co-occurred. According to the authors, the approach could potentially be generalized to other disease states and immunological phenotypes. A later genetic analysis reported fewer N-insertions in productive TCRs among donors in an Asian-associated ancestry cluster than the roughly 700-donor mean. Because the 87-base-pair reads could not distinguish some IMGT-functional V segments, including TRBV6-2 and TRBV6-3, those segments were excluded. For the cohort, immune exposure information was limited to CMV serostatus. In a later analysis, 16,951 TCR beta sequences were associated with specific HLA alleles at a false discovery rate of 0.05. The cohort was sequenced for TCR beta chains only, and without alpha or paired-chain data the features that could be detected were limited. Most TCR sequences were observed very rarely across donors, whereas some public TCRs were present in many individuals.

Reading from cysteine to phenylalanine, the CDR3 counts 13 amino acids. Only the CDR3 portion is preserved as DNA: 39 bases, with reading frame beginning at the first base. Reading the germline V gene gives CDR1 SGHAT and CDR2 FQNNGV. Trimming costs V 3 bases and J 4 bases, and their ends lie 9 bases apart. The cohort consisted of 666 healthy bone marrow donors. At the time of sampling, every cohort member was nominally healthy, though immune exposures that went unrecorded were likely present. The donor was CMV seronegative and belonged to the group of several hundred seronegative cohort members. A peripheral blood sample was provided by each donor, and peripheral blood mononuclear cells were used for TCR beta sequencing. Genomic DNA extraction from the blood cell samples was performed with the Qiagen DNeasy Blood Extraction Kit. Turning to this clone: No cognate antigen has been identified for it.

Libraries were prepared through the immunoSEQ multiplex PCR assay. A mixture of 60 forward primers for TCR Vbeta segments and 13 reverse primers for TCR Jbeta segments was used in the multiplex PCR. The CDR3 region of rearranged TCR beta genes was amplified from genomic DNA with a multiplex PCR assay. Amplified TCR beta libraries were sequenced as 87-base-pair reads on the Illumina HiSeq System. As for the authors' bioinformatics: A later analysis tallied 75 million to 95 million unique TCR beta chains across the 610 or so repertoires, and 10 million to 11 million of those chains were shared by two or more donors. To remove PCR and sequencing errors, raw reads were error-corrected and collapsed into unique sequences using a nearest-neighbor algorithm that merged closely related sequences. V, D and J gene segments were assigned by aligning CDR3 sequences to IMGT reference sequences. For a sequence to be retained, a match of at least six nucleotides was required to both a V gene segment and a J gene segment. A rearrangement was called productive if the CDR3 had no stop codons and remained in frame with V and J, and every other rearrangement was called non-productive. CDR3 was defined by IMGT convention, running from the second conserved V-encoded cysteine to the conserved J-encoded phenylalanine. The earlier analysis of 587 of the donors excluded sequences that lacked an unambiguous match to a single V gene segment. An earlier analysis of 587 of the donors called V segments functional above 56.7% productive rearrangements and segregating when the between-donor standard deviation exceeded 5%. A statistical classification framework was developed to diagnose cytomegalovirus status using the catalog of TCR beta chain sequences. V and J gene assignment, in a later analysis, came from comparing TCR nucleotide sequences with IMGT/GENE-DB human TR gene sequences. The TCRdist pipeline was used in a later analysis to assign CDR3 sequences and most-parsimonious VDJ recombination scenarios. In a later analysis, every TCR beta chain was defined by the combination of its CDR3 amino acid sequence and its V-gene family, and reads without a unique V-gene family were dropped. In a later analysis, fewer than 650 highly shared, low-generation-probability nucleotide sequences were removed to address suspected cross-contamination and a sequencing artifact. For each public chain, a later analysis derived a clonal expansion index from normalized ranks of inferred template counts within each repertoire. In a later analysis, generation probabilities were computed using a VDJ recombination model fitted to out-of-frame rearrangements, and the results were checked against IGoR. In a later analysis, TCR-TCR, TCR-HLA and TCR-CMV co-occurrence was scored with hypergeometric tests, and a repertoire-size bias correction was applied to TCR pairs. To estimate false discovery rates, a later analysis permuted the HLA or CMV assignments 20 times. In a later analysis, co-occurring TCRs were grouped with DBSCAN, and TCRdist sequence similarity was added when clustering was performed within HLA-allele-positive subsets. For co-occurrence clustering, repertoires with fewer than 30,000 or more than 120,000 public chains were excluded, along with about five repertoires with anomalous nucleotide sharing. The immuneACCESS repertoire file appears here via TCRdb, limited to in-frame rearrangements. These files lack a portion of the clones; in checked studies, under half of the deficit traces to unresolved V genes, and the cause of the others is not known. V and J calls and clone size follow that table, whereas D and trimming were derived from the DNA. The data table for this sample lists 90,000 to 150,000 clones. Of the sample, around 3.6% is held by the ten largest clones.

Sequenced: PBMCs. The chain is made from TRBV11-2 and TRBJ1-2, with the D gene uncertain. The receptor was derived from a man aged 18 to 30 in good health and CMV-seronegative. In nucleotides, the sequence is TGTGCCAGCAGCTTTGAAATGGCCTATGGCTACACCTTC. This codes for CASSFEMAYGYTF.